Listed here is a single T cell receptor beta chain. Its specificity is not known. The data were taken from a study of vaccination effects on CD4 cells after COVID-19. Whole-study results and caveats: Healthy vaccinees showed cross-reactivity with common cold coronaviruses in only 1 of 255 vaccine-induced clones.

Isolation of CD4+ T cells took place after approximately 10 days of culture. As their vaccination, participants received two doses of either BNT162b2 or mRNA-1273. All vaccine recipients tested negative for nucleocapsid antibodies and had never contracted SARS-CoV-2 infection. Half of the medium was exchanged for IL-2 medium on both days 3 and 7. With V trimmed by 6 bases and J by 0 bases, 5 bases remained unmatched. Germline CDR1 is MDHEN and CDR2 is SYDVKM. The CDR3 runs to 14 residues. Assay: immunoSEQ multiplex PCR; the TCRdb copy retains only in-frame clones and omits some. This table holds approximately 29,000 clones, over 70% found once.

V gene TRBV28 combines with J gene TRBJ2-7, with 7 bases that match TRBD1. The source material was CD4+ T cells from PBMCs cultured without peptide, sampled after COVID-19 vaccination. This TCR came from a human donor who received a COVID-19 vaccine. CDR3 sequence: CASSETGNSYEQYF. The DNA for the CDR3 is TGTGCCAGCAGCGAGACAGGGAACTCCTACGAGCAGTACTTC.